This T cell receptor (beta chain) is drawn from a study of blood T cell repertoires in COVID-19. Study summary: Sites across the United States, Italy and Spain contributed samples from acute and convalescent COVID-19. T cells, B-cell-depleted T cells, or PBMCs supplied cDNA or gDNA.

In the original workflow: Estimation of nucleated cell counts was performed using reference gene primer amplification. Sequenced by immunoSEQ multiplex PCR; TCRdb stores in-frame clones only, minus some. From that table come the V and J calls and clone size; the DNA was used to work out D and trimming. This sample has about 110,000 clones, with around 90% found just once. CDR1 is MNHNS, CDR2 SASEGT, per germline. The CDR3 contains 13 residues. V was cut by 0 bases and J by 3 bases, with 6 bases left in between. This clone has a handful of counts. The TCR sequence derives from a woman aged 45-65 years with acute or convalescent COVID-19. Source material: peripheral blood. This chain connects TRBV6-1 to TRBJ2-7; no definite D call. The CDR3 region has the DNA TGTGCCAGCAGTGAAGCGTTCGGCTACGAGCAGTACTTC. It encodes CASSEAFGYEQYF.